This T cell receptor beta chain emerged from a study of T cells in Graves' hyperthyroidism and ophthalmopathy. Germline CDR1 is MNHNY and CDR2 is SVGAGI (reference sequence). Trimming pared 5 bases from V and 8 bases from J, leaving 25 bases between. The CDR3 is 17 amino acids. Uncontrolled infection, other autoimmune disease, pregnancy or lactation led to exclusion. Thyroid ultrasound, orbital computed tomography, clinical symptoms, and serum thyroxine and TRAb underpinned diagnoses. Regarding this clonotype: The antigen remains undetermined. This clone may be a read error of a much larger clone one base away.

Study observations and caveats: Blood held most thyroid clonotypes expanded above 0.001 frequency. For ophthalmopathy, model prediction preceded onset by a median 6.5 months.

Researchers amplified the TCR beta CDR3 regions from RNA transcripts. The primer set for the first-round RT-PCR of the TCR CDR3 was HTBI. TCRdb reanalysed the multiplex PCR reads using MiXCR and keeps one entry per CDR3 protein. The table includes more than 500,000 distinct CDR3 sequences, about half detected once. Sequenced sample: peripheral blood or thyroid tissue (not recorded which). The V gene is TRBV6-6, the J gene TRBJ1-5; no clear D. The clonotype originates from an adult woman with Graves' disease, either hyperthyroidism or ophthalmopathy (not recorded which). This CDR3 is CASSPSPPDRFMEPQHF. CDR3 nucleotide sequence: TGTGCCAGCAGTCCCTCCCCCCCGGACCGGTTTATGGAGCCCCAGCATTTT.